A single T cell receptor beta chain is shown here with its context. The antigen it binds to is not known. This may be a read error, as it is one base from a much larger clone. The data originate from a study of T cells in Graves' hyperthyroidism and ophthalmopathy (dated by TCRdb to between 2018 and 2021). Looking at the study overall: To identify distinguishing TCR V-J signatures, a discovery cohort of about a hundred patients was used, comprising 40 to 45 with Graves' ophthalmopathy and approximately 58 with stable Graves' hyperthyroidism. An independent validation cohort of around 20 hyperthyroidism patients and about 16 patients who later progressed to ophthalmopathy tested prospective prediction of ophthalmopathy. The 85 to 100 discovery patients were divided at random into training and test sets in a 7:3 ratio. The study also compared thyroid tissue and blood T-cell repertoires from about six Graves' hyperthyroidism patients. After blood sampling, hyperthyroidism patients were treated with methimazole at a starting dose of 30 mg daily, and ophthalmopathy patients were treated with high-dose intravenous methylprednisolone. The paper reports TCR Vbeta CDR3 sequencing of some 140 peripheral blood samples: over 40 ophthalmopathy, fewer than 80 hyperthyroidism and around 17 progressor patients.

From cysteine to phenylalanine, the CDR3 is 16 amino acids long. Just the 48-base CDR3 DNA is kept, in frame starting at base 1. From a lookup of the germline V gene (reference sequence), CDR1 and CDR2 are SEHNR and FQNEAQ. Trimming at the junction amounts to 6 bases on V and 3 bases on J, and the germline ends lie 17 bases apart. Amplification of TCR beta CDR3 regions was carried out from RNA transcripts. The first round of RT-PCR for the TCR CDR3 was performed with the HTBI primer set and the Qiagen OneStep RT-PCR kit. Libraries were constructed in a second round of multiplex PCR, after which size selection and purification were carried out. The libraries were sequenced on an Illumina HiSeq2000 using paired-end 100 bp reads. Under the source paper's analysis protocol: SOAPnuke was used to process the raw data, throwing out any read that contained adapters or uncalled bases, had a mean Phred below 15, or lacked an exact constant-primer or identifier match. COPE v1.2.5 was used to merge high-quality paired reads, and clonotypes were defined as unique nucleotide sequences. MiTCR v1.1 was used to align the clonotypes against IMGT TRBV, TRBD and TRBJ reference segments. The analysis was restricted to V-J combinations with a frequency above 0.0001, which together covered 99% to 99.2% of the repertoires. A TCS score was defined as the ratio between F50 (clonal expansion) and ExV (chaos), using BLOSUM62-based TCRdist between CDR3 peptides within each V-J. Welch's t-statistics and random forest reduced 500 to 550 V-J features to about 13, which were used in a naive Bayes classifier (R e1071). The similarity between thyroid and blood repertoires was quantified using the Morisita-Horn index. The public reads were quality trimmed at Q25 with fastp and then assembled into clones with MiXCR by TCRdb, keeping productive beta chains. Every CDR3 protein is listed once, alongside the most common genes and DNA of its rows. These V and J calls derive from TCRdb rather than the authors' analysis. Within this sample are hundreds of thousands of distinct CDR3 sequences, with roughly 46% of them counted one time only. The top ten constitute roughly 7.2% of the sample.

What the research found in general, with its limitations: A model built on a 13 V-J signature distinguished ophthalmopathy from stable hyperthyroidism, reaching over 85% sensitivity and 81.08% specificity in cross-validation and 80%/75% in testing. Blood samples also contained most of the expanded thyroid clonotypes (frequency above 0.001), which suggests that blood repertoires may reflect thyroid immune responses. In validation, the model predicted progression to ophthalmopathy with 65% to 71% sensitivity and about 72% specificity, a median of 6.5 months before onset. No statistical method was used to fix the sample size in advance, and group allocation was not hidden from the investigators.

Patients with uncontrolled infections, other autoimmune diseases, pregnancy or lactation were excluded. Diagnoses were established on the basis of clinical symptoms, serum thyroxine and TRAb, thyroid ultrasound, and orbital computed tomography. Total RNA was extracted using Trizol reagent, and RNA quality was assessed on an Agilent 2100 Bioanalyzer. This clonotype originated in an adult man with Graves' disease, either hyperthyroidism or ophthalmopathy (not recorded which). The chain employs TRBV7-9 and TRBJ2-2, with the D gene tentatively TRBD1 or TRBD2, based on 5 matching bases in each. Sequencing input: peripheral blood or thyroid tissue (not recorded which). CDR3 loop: CASSFSRDHYTGELFF. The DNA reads TGTGCCAGCAGTTTTAGCCGGGACCACTACACCGGGGAGCTGTTTTTT.